This T cell receptor beta chain was documented in a study of T cells in narcolepsy. Study-wide context: Enrolled donors included narcolepsy type 1 or type 2 patients and healthy controls. Overall study findings and caveats: Healthy controls reportedly lacked the autoreactive clonotypes serially found in patients' blood. Same-patient CSF and blood CD4+ T cell clonotypes included HCRT-specific and TRIB2-specific autoreactive ones. Some memory CD4+ repertoires had no autoreactive clone sequences.

Remarks on this clone: Its antigen remains unidentified.

TCRdb keeps only in-frame clones here, not all; method: immunoSEQ multiplex PCR. The repertoire has 25,000 to 35,000 clones, roughly 82% of them found once; the top ten carry approximately 1.1%. The CDR3 contains 14 residues. Germline V gene data show CDR1 as MNHNS and CDR2 as SASEGT. The trim removed 6 bases at V and 3 bases at J, leaving 5 bases unmatched. The origin of this receptor is a human donor with narcolepsy. This chain uses TRBV6-1 with TRBJ2-3, with 8 bases fitting TRBD2. The specimen sequenced was CD45RA- memory CD4+ T cells from PBMCs. Here the CDR3 DNA reads TGTGCCAGCAGGACGGGGGGGTCGACAGATACGCAGTATTTT. Amino acids: CASRTGGSTDTQYF.